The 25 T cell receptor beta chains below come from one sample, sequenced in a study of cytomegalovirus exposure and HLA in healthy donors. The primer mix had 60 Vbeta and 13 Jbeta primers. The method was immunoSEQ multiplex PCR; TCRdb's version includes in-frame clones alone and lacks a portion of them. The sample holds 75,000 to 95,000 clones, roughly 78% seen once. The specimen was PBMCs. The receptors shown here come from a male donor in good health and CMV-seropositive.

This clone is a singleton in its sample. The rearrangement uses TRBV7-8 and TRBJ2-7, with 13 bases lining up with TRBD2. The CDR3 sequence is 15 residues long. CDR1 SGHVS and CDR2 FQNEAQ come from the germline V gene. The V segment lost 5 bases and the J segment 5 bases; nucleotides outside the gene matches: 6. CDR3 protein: CASSRTSGGWNEQYF. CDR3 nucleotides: TGTGCCAGCAGCAGGACTAGCGGGGGCTGGAACGAGCAGTACTTC.

This CDR3 is CASSPLSGGFAGTQYF. As DNA, the CDR3 is TGTGCCAGCAGCCCCCTTAGCGGGGGGTTCGCGGGGACCCAGTACTTC. The rearrangement links TRBV27 to TRBJ2-5; 10 bases fit TRBD2. CDR1 MNHEY and CDR2 SMNVEV come from the germline V gene (reference sequence). Trimming at V came to 6 bases and at J to 7 bases, leaving 14 bases not matched to a gene. The CDR3 extends over 16 amino acids.

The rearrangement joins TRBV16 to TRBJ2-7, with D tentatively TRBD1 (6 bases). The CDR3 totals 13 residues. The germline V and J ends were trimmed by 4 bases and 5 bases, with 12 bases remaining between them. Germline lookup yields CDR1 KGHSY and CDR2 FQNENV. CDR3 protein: CASSLGQWDEQYF. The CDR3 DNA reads TGTGCCAGCAGCCTGGGACAATGGGACGAGCAGTACTTC. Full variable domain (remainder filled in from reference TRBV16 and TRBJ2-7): GEEVAQTPKHLVRGEGQKAKLYCAPIKGHSYVFWYQQVLKNEFKFLISFQNENVFDETGMPKERFSAKCLPNSPCSLEIQATKLEDSAVYFCASSLGQWDEQYFGPGTRLTVT.

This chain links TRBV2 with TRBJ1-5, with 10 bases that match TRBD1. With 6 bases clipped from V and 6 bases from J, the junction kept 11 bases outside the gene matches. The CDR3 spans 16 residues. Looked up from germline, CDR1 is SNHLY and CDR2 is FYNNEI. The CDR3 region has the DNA TGTGCCAGCAGCCCTAGGGGGACAGGGGCTGTTCAGCCCCAGCATTTT. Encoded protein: CASSPRGTGAVQPQHF.

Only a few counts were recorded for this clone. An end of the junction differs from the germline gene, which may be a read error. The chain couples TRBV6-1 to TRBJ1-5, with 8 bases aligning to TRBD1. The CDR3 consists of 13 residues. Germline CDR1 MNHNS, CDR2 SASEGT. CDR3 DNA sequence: TGTGCCAGCAGCGAAGACAGGGGCCAGCCCCAGCATTTT. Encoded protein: CASSEDRGQPQHF.

This chain's CDR3 is CASSVVSGGAIDTQYF. DNA for the CDR3: TGTGCCAGCAGCGTAGTTAGCGGGGGGGCTATAGATACGCAGTATTTT. The chain links TRBV9 to TRBJ2-3, with 11 bases matching TRBD2. The CDR3 contains 16 residues. V lost 0 bases, J lost 5 bases, and 5 bases stayed unmatched. From germline, CDR1 is SGDLS and CDR2 YYNGEE. Together with reference TRBV9 and TRBJ2-3, the CDR3 gives the full variable domain: DSGVTQTPKHLITATGQRVTLRCSPRSGDLSVYWYQQSLDQGLQFLIQYYNGEERAKGNILERFSAQQFPDLHSELNLSSLELGDSALYFCASSVVSGGAIDTQYFGPGTRLTVL.

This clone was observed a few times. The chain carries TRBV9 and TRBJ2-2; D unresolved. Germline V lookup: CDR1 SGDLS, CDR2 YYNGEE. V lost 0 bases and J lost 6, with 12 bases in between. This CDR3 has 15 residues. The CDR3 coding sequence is TGTGCCAGCAGCGTAGCGATCAACGGAGCCGGGGAGCTGTTTTTT. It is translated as CASSVAINGAGELFF.

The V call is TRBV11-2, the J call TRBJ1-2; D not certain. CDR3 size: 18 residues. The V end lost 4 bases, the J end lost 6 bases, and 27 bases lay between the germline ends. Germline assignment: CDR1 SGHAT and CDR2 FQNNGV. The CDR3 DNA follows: TGTGCCAGCAGCTACGCCGACCTTGGGCCATACCCTCGCGATGGCTACACCTTC. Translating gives CASSYADLGPYPRDGYTF.

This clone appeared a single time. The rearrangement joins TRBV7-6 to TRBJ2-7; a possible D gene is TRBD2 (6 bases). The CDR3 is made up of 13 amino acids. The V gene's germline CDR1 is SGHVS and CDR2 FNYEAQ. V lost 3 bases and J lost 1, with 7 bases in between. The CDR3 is CASSFGGSYEQYF. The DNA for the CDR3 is TGTGCCAGCAGCTTCGGGGGTTCCTACGAGCAGTACTTC.

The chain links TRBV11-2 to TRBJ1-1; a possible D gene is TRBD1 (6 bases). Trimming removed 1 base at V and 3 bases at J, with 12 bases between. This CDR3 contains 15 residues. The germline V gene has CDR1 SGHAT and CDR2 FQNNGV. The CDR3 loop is CASSLGPRGYTEAFF. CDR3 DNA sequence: TGTGCCAGCAGCTTAGGACCCAGGGGTTACACTGAAGCTTTCTTT.

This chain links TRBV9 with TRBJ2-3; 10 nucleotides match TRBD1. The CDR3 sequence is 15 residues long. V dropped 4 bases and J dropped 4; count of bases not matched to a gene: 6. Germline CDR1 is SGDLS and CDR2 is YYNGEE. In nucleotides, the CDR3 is TGTGCCAGCAGCCCACGGGACAGGGGTCCAGATACGCAGTATTTT. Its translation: CASSPRDRGPDTQYF.

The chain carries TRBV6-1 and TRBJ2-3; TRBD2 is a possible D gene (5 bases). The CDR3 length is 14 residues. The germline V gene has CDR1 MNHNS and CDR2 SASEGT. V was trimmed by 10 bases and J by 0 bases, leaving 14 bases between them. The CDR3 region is CATEDSTSTDTQYF. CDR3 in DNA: TGTGCCACTGAGGACTCAACTAGCACAGATACGCAGTATTTT.

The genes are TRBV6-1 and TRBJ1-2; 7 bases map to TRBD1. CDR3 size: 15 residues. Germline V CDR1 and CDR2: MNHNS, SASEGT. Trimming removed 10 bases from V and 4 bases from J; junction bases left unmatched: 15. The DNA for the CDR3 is TGTGCCACCGACCCCTGGGCAGGGGGACTCTATGGCTACACCTTC. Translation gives CATDPWAGGLYGYTF.

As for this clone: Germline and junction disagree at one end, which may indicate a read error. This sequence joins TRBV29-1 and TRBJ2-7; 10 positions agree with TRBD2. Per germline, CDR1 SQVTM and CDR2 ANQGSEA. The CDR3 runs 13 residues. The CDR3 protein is CSVEDLATGLAEF. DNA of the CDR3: TGCAGCGTTGAAGATCTGGCGACCGGACTAGCGGAGTTC.

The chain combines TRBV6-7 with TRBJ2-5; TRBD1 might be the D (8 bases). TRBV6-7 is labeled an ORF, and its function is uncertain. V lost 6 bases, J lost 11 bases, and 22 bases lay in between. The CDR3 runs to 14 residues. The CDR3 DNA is TGTGCCAGCAGGAAGACCCGGACAGGGCGGGAGCAGTACTTC. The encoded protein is CASRKTRTGREQYF.

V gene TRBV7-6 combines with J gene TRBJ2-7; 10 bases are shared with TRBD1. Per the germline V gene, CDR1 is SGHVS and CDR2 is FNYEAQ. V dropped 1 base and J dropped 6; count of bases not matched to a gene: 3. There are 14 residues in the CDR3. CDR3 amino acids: CASSLGTGGGEQYF. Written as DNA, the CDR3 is TGTGCCAGCAGCTTAGGGACAGGGGGGGGCGAGCAGTACTTC.

CDR3 DNA sequence: TGTGCCAGCAAATCGATCCTGGGCGAGCAGTACTTC. This translates into CASKSILGEQYF. The genes are TRBV28 and TRBJ2-5; D is ambiguous. TRBJ2-7 matches the DNA end more closely, so the J call is doubtful. In germline, CDR1 is MDHEN, CDR2 SYDVKM. The CDR3 is 12 residues long.

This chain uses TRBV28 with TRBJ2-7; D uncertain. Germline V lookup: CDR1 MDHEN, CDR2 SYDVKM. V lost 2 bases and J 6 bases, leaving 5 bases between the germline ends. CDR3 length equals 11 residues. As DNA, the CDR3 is TGTGCCAGCAGTTTACAGCGCGAGCAGTACTTC. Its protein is CASSLQREQYF.

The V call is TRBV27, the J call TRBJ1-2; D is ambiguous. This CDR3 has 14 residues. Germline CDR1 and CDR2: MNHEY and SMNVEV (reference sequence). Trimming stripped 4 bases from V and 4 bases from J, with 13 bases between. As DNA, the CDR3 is TGTGCCAGCAGTTCCGTTTCTTCCTTCTATGGCTACACCTTC. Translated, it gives CASSSVSSFYGYTF.

In DNA, the CDR3 is TGTGCCAGCACAACAGGGTCCTTCGATACGCAGTATTTT. Protein: CASTTGSFDTQYF. The chain uses TRBV27 and TRBJ2-3; perhaps TRBD1 as D (6 bases). CDR1 MNHEY and CDR2 SMNVEV come from the germline V gene (reference sequence). This CDR3 has 13 residues. Trimming stripped 7 bases from V and 6 bases from J, with 14 bases between.

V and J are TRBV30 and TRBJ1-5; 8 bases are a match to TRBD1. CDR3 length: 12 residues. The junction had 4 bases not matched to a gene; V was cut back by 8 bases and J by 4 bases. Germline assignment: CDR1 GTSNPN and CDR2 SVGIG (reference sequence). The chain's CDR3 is CAGYRGNQPQHF. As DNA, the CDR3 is TGTGCCGGTTACAGGGGGAATCAGCCCCAGCATTTT.

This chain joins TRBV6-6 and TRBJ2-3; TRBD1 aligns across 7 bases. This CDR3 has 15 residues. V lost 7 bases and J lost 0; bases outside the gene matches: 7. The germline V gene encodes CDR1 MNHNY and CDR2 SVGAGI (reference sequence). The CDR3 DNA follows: TGTGCCAGCAATCCTGGACAGGCTAGCACAGATACGCAGTATTTT. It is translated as CASNPGQASTDTQYF.

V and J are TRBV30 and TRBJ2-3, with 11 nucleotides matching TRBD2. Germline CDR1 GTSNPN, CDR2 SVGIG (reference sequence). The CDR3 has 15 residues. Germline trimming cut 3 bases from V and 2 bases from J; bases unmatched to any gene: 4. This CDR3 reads CAWRTSGGFTDTQYF. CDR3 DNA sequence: TGTGCCTGGAGAACTAGCGGGGGCTTCACAGATACGCAGTATTTT. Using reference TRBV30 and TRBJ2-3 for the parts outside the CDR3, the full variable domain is SQTIHQWPATLVQPVGSPLSLECTVEGTSNPNLYWYRQAAGRGLQLLFYSVGIGQISSEVPQNLSASRPQDRQFILSSKKLLLSDSGFYLCAWRTSGGFTDTQYFGPGTRLTVL.

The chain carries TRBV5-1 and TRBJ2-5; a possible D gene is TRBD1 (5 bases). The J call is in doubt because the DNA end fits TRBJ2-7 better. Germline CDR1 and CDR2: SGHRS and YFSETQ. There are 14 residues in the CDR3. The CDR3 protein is CASSLRRGYYEQYF. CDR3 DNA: TGCGCCAGCAGCTTGCGTAGGGGCTATTACGAGCAGTACTTC.

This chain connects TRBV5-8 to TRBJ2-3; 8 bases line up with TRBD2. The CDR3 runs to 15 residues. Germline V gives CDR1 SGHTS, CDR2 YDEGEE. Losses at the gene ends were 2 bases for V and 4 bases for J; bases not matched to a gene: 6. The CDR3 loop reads CASSFSGGSADTQYF. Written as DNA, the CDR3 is TGTGCCAGCAGCTTTTCGGGAGGGAGCGCAGATACGCAGTATTTT.